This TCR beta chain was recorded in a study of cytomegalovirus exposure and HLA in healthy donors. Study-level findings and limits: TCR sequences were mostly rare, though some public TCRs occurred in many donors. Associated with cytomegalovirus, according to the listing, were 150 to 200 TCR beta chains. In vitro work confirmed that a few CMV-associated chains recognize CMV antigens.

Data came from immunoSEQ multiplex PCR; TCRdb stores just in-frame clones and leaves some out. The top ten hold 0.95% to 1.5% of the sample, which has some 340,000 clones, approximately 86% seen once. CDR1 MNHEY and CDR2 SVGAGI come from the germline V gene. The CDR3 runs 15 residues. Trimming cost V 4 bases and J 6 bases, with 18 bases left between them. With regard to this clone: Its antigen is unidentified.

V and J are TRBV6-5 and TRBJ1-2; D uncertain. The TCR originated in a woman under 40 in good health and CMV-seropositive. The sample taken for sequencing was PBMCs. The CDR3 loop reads CASSSSAMGLDGYTF. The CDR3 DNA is TGTGCCAGCAGTTCCTCTGCGATGGGATTGGATGGCTACACCTTC.